Sequencing of this T cell receptor beta chain was carried out in a study of T cell changes during pregnancy in multiple sclerosis. Clones were read by immunoSEQ multiplex PCR, and TCRdb kept only the in-frame ones, dropping some. This table has 35,000 to 45,000 clones, 92% appearing once. In germline, CDR1 is SGHTS, CDR2 YDEGEE. The CDR3 covers 14 residues. The V and J ends lost 7 bases and 6 bases, in that order; junction bases with no gene match: 8. The V call is TRBV5-8, the J call TRBJ2-7; the match to TRBD1 covers 12 bases. Sequenced: peripheral blood. This clonotype was sampled from a female donor with multiple sclerosis, enrolled in a pregnancy study. CDR3 DNA sequence: TGTGCCAGCTTATCCGGGACAGGGGGCGCCGAGCAGTACTTC. Encoded protein: CASLSGTGGAEQYF.